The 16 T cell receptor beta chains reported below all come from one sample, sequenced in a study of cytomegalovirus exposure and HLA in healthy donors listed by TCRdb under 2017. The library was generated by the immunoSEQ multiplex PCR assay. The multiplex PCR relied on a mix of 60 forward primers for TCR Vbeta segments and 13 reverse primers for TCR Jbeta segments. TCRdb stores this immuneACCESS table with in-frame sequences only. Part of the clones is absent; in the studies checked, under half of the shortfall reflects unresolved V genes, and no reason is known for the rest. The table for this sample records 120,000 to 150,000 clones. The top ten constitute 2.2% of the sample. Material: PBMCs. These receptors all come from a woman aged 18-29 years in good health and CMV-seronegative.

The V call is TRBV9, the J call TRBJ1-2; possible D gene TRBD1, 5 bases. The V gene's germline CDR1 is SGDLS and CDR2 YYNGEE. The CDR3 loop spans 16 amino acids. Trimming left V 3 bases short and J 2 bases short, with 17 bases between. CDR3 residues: CASSESTGHPNYGYTF. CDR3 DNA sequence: TGTGCCAGCAGCGAAAGTACAGGACACCCGAACTATGGCTACACCTTC.

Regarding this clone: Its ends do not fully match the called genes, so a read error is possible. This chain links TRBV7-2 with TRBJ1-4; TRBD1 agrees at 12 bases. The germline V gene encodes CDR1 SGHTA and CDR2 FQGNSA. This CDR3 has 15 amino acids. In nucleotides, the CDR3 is TGTGCCAGCAGCCCGGGACAGGGGGCTAAGGAAAAACTGTTTTTT. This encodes CASSPGQGAKEKLFF.

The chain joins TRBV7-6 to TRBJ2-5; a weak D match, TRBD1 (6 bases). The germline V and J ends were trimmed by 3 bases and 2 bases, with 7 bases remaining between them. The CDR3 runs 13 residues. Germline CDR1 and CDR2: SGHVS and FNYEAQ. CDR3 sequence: CASSFGQQETQYF. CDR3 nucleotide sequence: TGTGCCAGCAGCTTCGGACAGCAAGAGACCCAGTACTTC.

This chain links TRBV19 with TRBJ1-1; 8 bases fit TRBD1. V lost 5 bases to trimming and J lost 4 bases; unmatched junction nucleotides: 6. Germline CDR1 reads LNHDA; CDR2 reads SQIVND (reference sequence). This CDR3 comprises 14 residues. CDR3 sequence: CASSLTGGVTEAFF. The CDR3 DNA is TGTGCCAGTAGTCTAACAGGGGGAGTCACTGAAGCTTTCTTT. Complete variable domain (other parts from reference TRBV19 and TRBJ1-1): DGGITQSPKYLFRKEGQNVTLSCEQNLNHDAMYWYRQDPGQGLRLIYYSQIVNDFQKGDIAEGYSVSREKKESFPLTVTSAQKNPTAFYLCASSLTGGVTEAFFGQGTRLTVV.

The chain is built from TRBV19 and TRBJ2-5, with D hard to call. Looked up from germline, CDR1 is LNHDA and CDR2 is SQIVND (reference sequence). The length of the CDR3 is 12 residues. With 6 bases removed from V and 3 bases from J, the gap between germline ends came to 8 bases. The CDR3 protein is CASSRRKETQYF. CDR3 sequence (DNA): TGTGCCAGTAGCCGTAGAAAAGAGACCCAGTACTTC.

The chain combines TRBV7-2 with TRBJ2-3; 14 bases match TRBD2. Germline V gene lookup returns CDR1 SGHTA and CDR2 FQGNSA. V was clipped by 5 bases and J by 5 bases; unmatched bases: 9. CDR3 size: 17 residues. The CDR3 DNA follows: TGTGCCAGCAGCCTCCGCCGGGGACTAGCGGGAGAAGATACGCAGTATTTT. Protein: CASSLRRGLAGEDTQYF. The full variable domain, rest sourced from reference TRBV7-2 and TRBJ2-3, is GAGVSQSPSNKVTEKGKDVELRCDPISGHTALYWYRQSLGQGLEFLIYFQGNSAPDKSGLPSDRFSAERTGGSVSTLTIQRTQQEDSAVYLCASSLRRGLAGEDTQYFGPGTRLTVL.

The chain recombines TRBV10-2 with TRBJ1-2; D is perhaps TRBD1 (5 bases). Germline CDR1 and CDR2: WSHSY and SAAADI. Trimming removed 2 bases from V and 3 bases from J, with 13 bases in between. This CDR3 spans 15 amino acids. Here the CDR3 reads CASSERRGWDYGYTF. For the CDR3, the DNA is TGCGCCAGCAGTGAGAGGAGGGGATGGGACTATGGCTACACCTTC.

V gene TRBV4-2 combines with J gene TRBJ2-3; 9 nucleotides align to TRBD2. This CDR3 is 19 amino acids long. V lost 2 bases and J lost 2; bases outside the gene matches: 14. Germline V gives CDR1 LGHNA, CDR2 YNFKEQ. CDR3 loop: CASSQNSLAGRVYTDTQYF. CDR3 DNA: TGTGCCAGCAGCCAAAATTCGCTAGCGGGAAGGGTGTACACAGATACGCAGTATTTT.

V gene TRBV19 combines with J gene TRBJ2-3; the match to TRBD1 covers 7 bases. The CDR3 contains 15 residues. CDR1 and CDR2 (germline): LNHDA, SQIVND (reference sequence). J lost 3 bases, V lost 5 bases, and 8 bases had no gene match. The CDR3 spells CASSPLRDRTDTQYF. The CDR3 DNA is TGTGCCAGTAGTCCCCTCCGGGACAGAACAGATACGCAGTATTTT. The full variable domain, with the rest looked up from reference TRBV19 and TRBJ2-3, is DGGITQSPKYLFRKEGQNVTLSCEQNLNHDAMYWYRQDPGQGLRLIYYSQIVNDFQKGDIAEGYSVSREKKESFPLTVTSAQKNPTAFYLCASSPLRDRTDTQYFGPGTRLTVL.

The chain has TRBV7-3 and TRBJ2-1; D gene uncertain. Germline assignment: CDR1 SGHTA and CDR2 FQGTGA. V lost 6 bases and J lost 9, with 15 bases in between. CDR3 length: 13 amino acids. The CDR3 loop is CASSSVSRSEQFF. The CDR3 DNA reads TGTGCCAGCAGTTCCGTATCTCGGAGTGAGCAGTTCTTC.

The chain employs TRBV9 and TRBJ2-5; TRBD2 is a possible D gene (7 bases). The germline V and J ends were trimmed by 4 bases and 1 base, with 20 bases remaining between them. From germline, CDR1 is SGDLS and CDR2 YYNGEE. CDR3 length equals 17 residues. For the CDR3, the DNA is TGTGCCAGCAGCTCACAGGGAAGACTAGCTGCCCAAGAGACCCAGTACTTC. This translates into CASSSQGRLAAQETQYF.

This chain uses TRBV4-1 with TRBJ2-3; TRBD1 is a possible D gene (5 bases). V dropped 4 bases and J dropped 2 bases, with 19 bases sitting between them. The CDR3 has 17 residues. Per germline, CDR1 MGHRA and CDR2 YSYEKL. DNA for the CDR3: TGCGCCAGCAGCCTCCGACCCCCACTGACAGCCACAGATACGCAGTATTTT. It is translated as CASSLRPPLTATDTQYF.

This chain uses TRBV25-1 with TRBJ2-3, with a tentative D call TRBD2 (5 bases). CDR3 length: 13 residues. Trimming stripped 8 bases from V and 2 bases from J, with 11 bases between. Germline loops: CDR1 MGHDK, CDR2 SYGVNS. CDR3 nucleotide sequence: TGTGCCAGCGGAGGTCTAGCCACAGATACGCAGTATTTT. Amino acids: CASGGLATDTQYF.

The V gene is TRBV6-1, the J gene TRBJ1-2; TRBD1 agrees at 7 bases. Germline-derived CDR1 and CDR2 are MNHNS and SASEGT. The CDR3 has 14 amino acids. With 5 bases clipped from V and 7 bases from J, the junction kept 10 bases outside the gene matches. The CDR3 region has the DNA TGTGCCAGCAGTTTTCAAGGGGGCGCGAGTGGCTACACCTTC. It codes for CASSFQGGASGYTF.

In nucleotides, the CDR3 is TGTGCCATCAGTGAGCGCAGAGAACCAATTGCAGGGGGCACTGAAGCTTTCTTT. As protein: CAISERREPIAGGTEAFF. The V gene is TRBV10-3, the J gene TRBJ1-1; 7 bases are a match to TRBD1. The ends lost 2 bases at V and 4 bases at J; junction bases unmatched: 16. This CDR3 contains 18 residues. The V gene's germline CDR1 is ENHRY and CDR2 SYGVKD.

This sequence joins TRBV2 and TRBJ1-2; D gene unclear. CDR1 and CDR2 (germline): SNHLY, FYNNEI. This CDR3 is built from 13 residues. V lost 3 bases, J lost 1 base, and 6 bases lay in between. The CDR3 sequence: CASSDGLNYGYTF. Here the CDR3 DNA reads TGTGCCAGCAGTGACGGACTTAACTATGGCTACACCTTC.